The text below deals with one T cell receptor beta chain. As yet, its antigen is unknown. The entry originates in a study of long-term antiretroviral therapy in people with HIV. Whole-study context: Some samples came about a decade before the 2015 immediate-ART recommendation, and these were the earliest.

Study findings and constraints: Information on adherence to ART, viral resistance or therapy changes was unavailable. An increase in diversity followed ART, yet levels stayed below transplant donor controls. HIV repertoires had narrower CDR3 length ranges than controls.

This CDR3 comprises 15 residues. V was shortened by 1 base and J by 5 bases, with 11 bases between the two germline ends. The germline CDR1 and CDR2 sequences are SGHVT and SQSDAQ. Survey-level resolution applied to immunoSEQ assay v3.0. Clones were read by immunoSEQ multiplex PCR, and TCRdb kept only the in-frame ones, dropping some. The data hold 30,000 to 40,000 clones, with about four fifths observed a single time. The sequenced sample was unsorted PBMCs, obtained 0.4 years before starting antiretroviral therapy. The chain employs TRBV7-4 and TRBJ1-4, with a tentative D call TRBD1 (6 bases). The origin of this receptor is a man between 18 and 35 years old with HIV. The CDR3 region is CASSLENRENEKLFF. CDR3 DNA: TGTGCCAGCAGCTTAGAAAACAGGGAAAATGAAAAACTGTTTTTT. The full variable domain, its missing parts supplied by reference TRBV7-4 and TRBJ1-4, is GAGVSQSPRYKVAKRGRDVALRCDSISGHVTLYWYRQTLGQGSEVLTYSQSDAQRDKSGRPSGRFSAERPERSVSTLKIQRTEQGDSAVYLCASSLENRENEKLFFGSGTQLSVL.